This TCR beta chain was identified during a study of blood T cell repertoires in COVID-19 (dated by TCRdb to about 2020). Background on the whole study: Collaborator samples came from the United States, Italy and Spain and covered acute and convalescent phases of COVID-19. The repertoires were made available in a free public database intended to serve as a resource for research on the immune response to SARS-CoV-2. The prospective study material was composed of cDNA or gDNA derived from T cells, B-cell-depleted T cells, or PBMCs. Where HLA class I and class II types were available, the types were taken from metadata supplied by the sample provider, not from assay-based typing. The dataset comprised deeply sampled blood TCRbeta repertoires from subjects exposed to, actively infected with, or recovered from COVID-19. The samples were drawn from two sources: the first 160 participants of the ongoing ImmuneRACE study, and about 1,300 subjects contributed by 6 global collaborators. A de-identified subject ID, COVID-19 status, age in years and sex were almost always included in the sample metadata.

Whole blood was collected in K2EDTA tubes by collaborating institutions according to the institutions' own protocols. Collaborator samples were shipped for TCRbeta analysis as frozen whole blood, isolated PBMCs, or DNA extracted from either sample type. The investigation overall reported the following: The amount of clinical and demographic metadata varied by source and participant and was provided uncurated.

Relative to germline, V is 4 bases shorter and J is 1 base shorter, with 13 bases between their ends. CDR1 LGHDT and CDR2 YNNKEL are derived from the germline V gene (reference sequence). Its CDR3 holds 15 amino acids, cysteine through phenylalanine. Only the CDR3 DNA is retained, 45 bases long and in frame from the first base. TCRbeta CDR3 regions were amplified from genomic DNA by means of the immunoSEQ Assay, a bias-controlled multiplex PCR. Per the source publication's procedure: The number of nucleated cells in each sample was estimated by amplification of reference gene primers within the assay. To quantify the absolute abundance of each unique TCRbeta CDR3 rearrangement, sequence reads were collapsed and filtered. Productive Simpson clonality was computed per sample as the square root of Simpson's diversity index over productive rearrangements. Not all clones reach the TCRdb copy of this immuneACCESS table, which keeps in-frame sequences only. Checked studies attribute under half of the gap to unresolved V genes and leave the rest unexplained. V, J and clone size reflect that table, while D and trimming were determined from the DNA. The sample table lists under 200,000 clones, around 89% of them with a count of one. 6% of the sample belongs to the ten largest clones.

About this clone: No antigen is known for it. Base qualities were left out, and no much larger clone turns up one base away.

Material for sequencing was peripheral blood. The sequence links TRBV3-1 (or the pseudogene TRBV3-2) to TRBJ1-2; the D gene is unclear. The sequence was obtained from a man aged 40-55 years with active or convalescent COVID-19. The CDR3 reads CASSPLTSFNYGYTF. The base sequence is TGTGCCAGCAGCCCCCTTACTTCATTTAACTATGGCTACACCTTC.